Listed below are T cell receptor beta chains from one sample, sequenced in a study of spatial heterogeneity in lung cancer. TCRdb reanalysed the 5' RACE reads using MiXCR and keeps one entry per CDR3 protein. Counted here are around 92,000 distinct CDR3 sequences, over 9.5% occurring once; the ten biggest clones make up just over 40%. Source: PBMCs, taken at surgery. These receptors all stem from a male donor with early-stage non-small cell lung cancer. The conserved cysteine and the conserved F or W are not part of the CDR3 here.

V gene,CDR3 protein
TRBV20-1,SARKHSVFCEQY
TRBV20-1,SARVWHPRDDYGYT
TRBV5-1,ASSFQPSVISEQY
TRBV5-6,ASSPGGRGQF
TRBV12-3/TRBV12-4,ASSPIGGAGNQPQH
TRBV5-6,ASSRAIGAWGANVLT
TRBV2,ATREGILNTEAF
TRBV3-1,ASSQVDIPGEKLF
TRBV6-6,ASSFLAGATYEQY
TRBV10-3,AISPTPDEGTQY
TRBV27,ASSLSTGSGETQY
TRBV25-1,ASSELGFNQPQH
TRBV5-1,ASTGTAYEQY
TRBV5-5,ASSSTGNSPLH